This T cell receptor (beta chain) is drawn from a study of OX40 agonist ivuxolimab in advanced cancers. Study in general: Patients enrolled in dose escalation were diagnosed with hepatocellular carcinoma, melanoma, renal cell or head and neck cancer. Three patients, one with hepatocellular carcinoma and two with cutaneous melanoma, responded partially. Study-level findings and limits: Expanded peripheral T cell antigen specificity was not determined. On average, a greater number of expanded clones characterised CD8+ T cells relative to CD4+.

Germline assignment: CDR1 SGHDT and CDR2 YYEEEE. The CDR3 spans 13 residues. To note about this clone: Its antigen is undetermined.

Assay used: immunoSEQ multiplex PCR; TCRdb lists only in-frame clones, some missing. Of about 80,000 clones in the sample, roughly nine tenths were seen once. This TCR derives from an adult with an advanced solid tumor such as melanoma, head and neck, liver or kidney cancer. The rearrangement links TRBV5-6 to TRBJ2-5, with D perhaps TRBD1 (5 bases). Near its end, the DNA agrees better with TRBJ2-7, so the J call may be wrong. The input for sequencing was CD4+ or CD8+ T cells sorted from blood, taken in a trial of the OX40 agonist ivuxolimab. Written as DNA, the CDR3 is TGTGCCAGCAGCTTCCAGGGAACCCACGAGCAGTACTTC. This codes for CASSFQGTHEQYF.